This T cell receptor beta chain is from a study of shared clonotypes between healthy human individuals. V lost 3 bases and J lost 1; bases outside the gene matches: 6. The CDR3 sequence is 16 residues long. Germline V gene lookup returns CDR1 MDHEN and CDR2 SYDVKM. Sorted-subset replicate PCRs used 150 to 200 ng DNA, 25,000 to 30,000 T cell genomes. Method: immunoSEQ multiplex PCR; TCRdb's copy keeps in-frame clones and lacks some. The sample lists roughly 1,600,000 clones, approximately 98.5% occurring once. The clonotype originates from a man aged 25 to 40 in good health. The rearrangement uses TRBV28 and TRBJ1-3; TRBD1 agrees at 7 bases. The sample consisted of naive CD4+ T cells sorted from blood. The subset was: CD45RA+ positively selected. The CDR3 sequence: CASSFTGQYSGNTIYF. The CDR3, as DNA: TGTGCCAGCAGTTTTACGGGACAGTATTCTGGAAACACCATATATTTT.